This is a list of T cell receptor beta chains from one sample in a study of Ad26.COV2.S vaccination and SARS-CoV-2 variants. Sequenced by immunoSEQ multiplex PCR; TCRdb stores in-frame clones only, minus some. The repertoire includes some 190,000 clones, roughly 89% of them detected once, and over 4.5% sits in the top ten. Sample: peripheral blood, taken after recovery from COVID-19. These receptors originate from a human donor who had recovered from COVID-19. CDR3s include the opening cysteine and the closing phenylalanine or tryptophan. The D gene is left open where the match is weak. A row's size may be missing; if present it is once, few, many or a size class.

CDR3 protein | CDR3 DNA | D gene | V gene | clone size | J gene
CASRSWGDGYTF | TGTGCCAGCAGGTCCTGGGGGGATGGCTACACCTTC | - | TRBV3-1/TRBV3-2 | - | TRBJ1-2
CASRRGFETQYF | TGTGCCAGCCGCCGGGGGTTCGAGACCCAGTACTTC | - | TRBV6-2/TRBV6-3 | once | TRBJ2-5
CASSQALAFPGELFF | TGTGCCAGCAGCCAAGCACTAGCCTTCCCCGGGGAGCTGTTTTTT | - | TRBV3-1/TRBV3-2 | - | TRBJ2-2
CASSLAGVLNEQFF | TGTGCCAGCAGCCTGGCGGGGGTCCTTAATGAGCAGTTCTTC | TRBD2 | TRBV6-5 | - | TRBJ2-1
CASSLEATTGELFF | TGTGCCAGCAGCTTAGAGGCGACCACCGGGGAGCTGTTTTTT | - | TRBV7-3 | - | TRBJ2-2
CASSAWDREYGYTF | TGTGCCAGTAGTGCCTGGGACAGGGAGTATGGCTACACCTTC | TRBD1 | TRBV19 | - | TRBJ1-2
CASSEADTQYF | TGTGCCAGCAGTGAAGCGGATACGCAGTATTTT | - | TRBV25-1 | - | TRBJ2-3
CASSPGGSYNEQFF | TGTGCCAGCAGTCCCGGGGGTTCCTACAATGAGCAGTTCTTC | - | TRBV5-4 | - | TRBJ2-1
CAIRGQGQDEQFF | TGTGCCATCAGGGGACAGGGTCAGGATGAGCAGTTCTTC | TRBD1 | TRBV10-3 | - | TRBJ2-1
CASSLDRGGIF | TGTGCCAGCAGTCTAGACAGGGGAGGGATTTTC | - | TRBV2 | - | TRBJ2-7
CASSLGLVPGEQYF | TGTGCCAGCAGCTTGGGGCTGGTACCGGGCGAGCAGTACTTC | - | TRBV7-8 | - | TRBJ2-7